This T cell receptor beta chain is drawn from a study of T cell repertoires in cytomegalovirus infection. The overall study: Recently identified HLA-C-restricted CMV epitopes and well-studied HLA-B-restricted CMV epitopes were used by the study.

With V trimmed by 0 bases and J by 8 bases, 2 bases remained unmatched. Per the germline V gene, CDR1 is ENHRY and CDR2 is SYGVKD. This CDR3 has 15 amino acids. Worth noting for this clonotype: Its specificity is unknown.

Study-wide results and limits: There were HLA-C-restricted CMV-specific TCR beta clonotypes dominating the ex vivo response.

TCRdb ran MiXCR on the reads and lists one entry per CDR3 protein. Among around 500,000 distinct CDR3 sequences listed, approximately 46% were seen once. This chain links TRBV10-3 with TRBJ2-1; 12 bases map to TRBD1. This clonotype was sampled from a human donor in good health (CMV status not recorded). Some clones in this sample may be carry-over from other donors' samples. The sample was cultured PBMCs, taken from culture after CMV antigen stimulation. CDR3 DNA sequence: TGTGCCATCAGTGAGTCGGGACAGGGGGCCGATGAGCAGTTCTTC. Protein: CAISESGQGADEQFF.